The entry below describes one T cell receptor (beta chain). Method: immunoSEQ multiplex PCR; TCRdb's copy keeps in-frame clones and lacks some. The sample lists a few hundred thousand clones; 85% to 95% were seen once. This CDR3 spans 11 amino acids. The germline V gene has CDR1 MNHNS and CDR2 SASEGT. Trimming left V 5 bases short and J 8 bases short, with 10 bases between. This record comes from a study of shared T cell receptors in the human thymus. Material: thymocytes. This clonotype was obtained from a human donor. The chain recombines TRBV6-1 with TRBJ2-7; D gene uncertain. The CDR3: CASSSGCKQYF. The DNA of the CDR3 is TGTGCCAGCAGTTCCGGGTGCAAGCAGTACTTC.